The 28 T cell receptor beta chains given below trace back to one sample, sequenced in a study of T cell responses to AZD1222 COVID-19 vaccine. Here immunoSEQ multiplex PCR was the method, and the copy in TCRdb shows in-frame clones only, minus some. The repertoire has around 180,000 clones, just under 90% of them found once; the top ten carry roughly 6.5%. The specimen was peripheral blood, collected on day 0 of AZD1222 vaccination. These receptors came from an adult in good health.

The chain employs TRBV18 and TRBJ1-2, with D possibly matching TRBD1 (5 bases). V was pared by 0 bases and J by 5 bases, with 13 bases between. CDR3 length equals 15 residues. CDR1 and CDR2 (germline): KGHSH, LQKENI. The CDR3 loop is CASSPPIGVGYGYTF. The CDR3 coding sequence is TGTGCCAGCTCACCACCCATAGGGGTAGGGTATGGCTACACCTTC. Based on the CDR3 plus reference TRBV18 and TRBJ1-2, the full variable domain is NAGVMQNPRHLVRRRGQEARLRCSPMKGHSHVYWYRQLPEEGLKFMVYLQKENIIDESGMPKERFSAEFPKEGPSILRIQQVVRGDSAAYFCASSPPIGVGYGYTFGSGTRLTVV.

This rearrangement joins TRBV7-2 to TRBJ2-5; D unclear. In germline, CDR1 is SGHTA, CDR2 FQGNSA. The V gene lost 7 bases and the J gene lost 2 bases, with 14 bases spanning the gap. The CDR3 totals 14 residues. CDR3 DNA: TGTGCCAGCACCATAACCTCGGATCAAGAGACCCAGTACTTC. It translates to CASTITSDQETQYF.

The count of this clone is one. V usage is TRBV7-2 and J usage is TRBJ1-1; D unresolved. Trimming pared 2 bases from V and 3 bases from J, leaving 19 bases between. The CDR3 totals 17 residues. CDR1 SGHTA and CDR2 FQGNSA come from the germline V gene. This chain's CDR3 is CASSLRGWMREDTEAFF. CDR3 nucleotide sequence: TGTGCCAGCAGCTTACGTGGGTGGATGAGGGAGGACACTGAAGCTTTCTTT.

This chain connects TRBV27 to TRBJ1-2, with D unresolved. V was clipped by 2 bases and J by 3 bases, with 13 bases between them. The germline V gene has CDR1 MNHEY and CDR2 SMNVEV (reference sequence). The CDR3 runs to 15 residues. In DNA, the CDR3 is TGTGCCAGCAGTTTAGGGCAGAGAACGGACTATGGCTACACCTTC. This gives the protein CASSLGQRTDYGYTF.

This clone was counted once. The chain links TRBV27 to TRBJ2-3; TRBD2 matches at 15 bases. V shed 4 bases and J 5 bases; nucleotides not matched to a gene: 4. The CDR3 spans 16 residues. Germline V gene lookup returns CDR1 MNHEY and CDR2 SMNVEV (reference sequence). CDR3 region: CASSSWTSGGGDTQYF. The CDR3 DNA sequence: TGTGCCAGCAGTTCCTGGACTAGCGGGGGGGGAGATACGCAGTATTTT.

The rearrangement links TRBV12-5 to TRBJ2-3, with D maybe TRBD2 (5 bases). The CDR3 is 13 residues long. V was pared by 4 bases and J by 2 bases, with 7 bases between. CDR1 is LGHNT and CDR2 is FRNRAP in the germline V gene. CDR3 protein: CASGWGDTDTQYF. CDR3 nucleotides: TGTGCTAGTGGTTGGGGAGACACAGATACGCAGTATTTT.

In DNA, the CDR3 is TGTGCCAGCTCACCACCTATGGTGAGGTATGGCTACACCTTC. This codes for CASSPPMVRYGYTF. The rearrangement links TRBV18 to TRBJ1-2; the D is unclear. The CDR3 has 14 residues. CDR1 and CDR2 from the germline V gene are KGHSH and LQKENI. Trimming took off 0 bases at V and 5 bases at J, with 10 bases between the two ends.

V gene TRBV7-9 combines with J gene TRBJ2-3; D may be TRBD2 (5 bases). This CDR3 contains 16 residues. Germline V gene sequence: CDR1 SEHNR, CDR2 FQNEAQ (reference sequence). Trimming pared 4 bases from V and 3 bases from J, leaving 17 bases between. This CDR3 reads CASSSFSSVATDTQYF. In DNA form, the CDR3 reads TGTGCCAGCAGCTCGTTTAGTAGCGTGGCGACAGATACGCAGTATTTT.

The gene calls are TRBV7-8 and TRBJ2-7; TRBD2 matches at 11 bases. V was pared by 5 bases and J by 1 base, with 13 bases of the junction left unmatched. The germline V gene has CDR1 SGHVS and CDR2 FQNEAQ. The CDR3 spans 18 residues. CDR3 in amino acids: CASSPHRLAGPFSYEQYF. The CDR3 DNA reads TGTGCCAGCAGCCCGCACCGACTAGCGGGGCCCTTTTCCTACGAGCAGTACTTC.

This chain links TRBV9 with TRBJ1-2; no clear D. This CDR3 has 16 amino acids. The V end lost 0 bases, the J end lost 5 bases, and 17 bases lay between the germline ends. Germline CDR1 reads SGDLS; CDR2 reads YYNGEE. This chain's CDR3 is CASSVAGLSGVYGYTF. The CDR3 DNA follows: TGTGCCAGCAGCGTAGCTGGACTGAGCGGGGTTTATGGCTACACCTTC.

The gene calls are TRBV5-8 and TRBJ2-7; 8 positions match TRBD1. The germline V gene has CDR1 SGHTS and CDR2 YDEGEE. V dropped 9 bases and J dropped 6; count of bases not matched to a gene: 8. The CDR3 sequence is 12 residues long. The CDR3 protein is CANTRQGLEQYF. The CDR3 DNA follows: TGTGCCAACACCAGACAGGGGCTCGAGCAGTACTTC.

The chain employs TRBV7-9 and TRBJ1-2; perhaps TRBD1 as D (6 bases). Trimming cost V 8 bases and J 0 bases, with 19 bases left between them. The CDR3 sequence is 16 residues long. CDR1 is SEHNR and CDR2 is FQNEAQ in the germline V gene (reference sequence). The CDR3 here is CASQIEGWDTNYGYTF. The CDR3, as DNA: TGTGCCAGCCAAATAGAAGGGTGGGACACTAACTATGGCTACACCTTC. The variable domain in full, completed from reference TRBV7-9 and TRBJ1-2, reads DTGVSQNPRHKITKRGQNVTFRCDPISEHNRLYWYRQTLGQGPEFLTYFQNEAQLEKSRLLSDRFSAERPKGSFSTLEIQRTEQGDSAMYLCASQIEGWDTNYGYTFGSGTRLTVV.

The chain employs TRBV30 and TRBJ2-7; 7 nucleotides match TRBD2. The CDR3 totals 15 residues. Germline V gene lookup returns CDR1 GTSNPN and CDR2 SVGIG (reference sequence). Germline trimming cut 4 bases from V and 4 bases from J; bases unmatched to any gene: 13. The CDR3 sequence is CAWTVPGRERYEQYF. Written as DNA, the CDR3 is TGTGCCTGGACCGTCCCTGGGCGGGAGAGGTACGAGCAGTACTTC.

The chain has TRBV24-1 and TRBJ2-1, with 11 nucleotides matching TRBD2. The CDR3 contains 18 residues. CDR1 and CDR2 (germline): KGHDR, SFDVKD. V trimming: 2 bases; J trimming: 2 bases; junction bases outside the gene matches: 7. The CDR3 DNA follows: TGTGCCACCAGTGATTCCCCAATTAGCGGGGGGGCCTACAATGAGCAGTTCTTC. Amino acids: CATSDSPISGGAYNEQFF.

V is TRBV3-1 (or the pseudogene TRBV3-2) and J is TRBJ1-6, with 7 bases lining up with TRBD1. Germline V gene sequence: CDR1 LGHDT, CDR2 YNNKEL (reference sequence). J was trimmed by 0 bases and V by 4 bases; bases with no gene match: 9. This CDR3 is built from 18 residues. In DNA form, the CDR3 reads TGTGCCAGCAGCCGAAGCGGAGGGGACAGCTCCTATAATTCACCCCTCCACTTT. Its protein is CASSRSGGDSSYNSPLHF.

This clone was seen more than once but under ten times. The CDR3 DNA reads TGTGCCGGTAGACCCAGAGACTTCTATGGCTACACCTTC. Residues: CAGRPRDFYGYTF. J is TRBJ1-2 and V is TRBV28; D not certain. V was clipped by 11 bases and J by 4 bases, with 17 bases between them. Germline V CDR1 and CDR2: MDHEN, SYDVKM. The CDR3 is 13 amino acids.

The rearrangement links TRBV6-5 to TRBJ1-4; D possibly corresponds to TRBD1 (5 bases). The germline V gene has CDR1 MNHEY and CDR2 SVGAGI. The CDR3 covers 14 residues. V lost 6 bases and J lost 1, with 9 bases in between. Here the CDR3 DNA reads TGTGCCAGCAGGAGGGACGGAACTAATGAAAAACTGTTTTTT. Translated, it gives CASRRDGTNEKLFF.

This clone is a singleton in its sample. The chain carries TRBV7-3 and TRBJ1-2, with D unclear. The germline V gene encodes CDR1 SGHTA and CDR2 FQGTGA. Deletions cut 4 bases from V and 5 bases from J, with 11 bases between. The length of the CDR3 is 13 residues. The CDR3 here is CASSSTLGYGYTF. As DNA, the CDR3 is TGTGCCAGCAGCTCGACCCTTGGATATGGCTACACCTTC.

The rearrangement joins TRBV5-1 to TRBJ2-7; TRBD1 matches at 9 bases. The CDR3 length is 15 residues. V gave up 2 bases and J gave up 4 bases; unmatched junction bases: 7. Germline V gives CDR1 SGHRS, CDR2 YFSETQ. CDR3 nucleotide sequence: TGCGCCAGCAGCTTAACAGGGGGCAATGTTTACGAGCAGTACTTC. As protein: CASSLTGGNVYEQYF.

The J gene is TRBJ2-3, the V gene TRBV2, with D possibly matching TRBD1 (6 bases). Looked up from germline, CDR1 is SNHLY and CDR2 is FYNNEI. CDR3 length: 13 amino acids. V was cut by 4 bases and J by 5 bases, with 10 bases left in between. CDR3 sequence reads: CASSAGRGDTQYF. CDR3 DNA: TGTGCCAGCAGTGCTGGCAGGGGAGATACGCAGTATTTT.

This clone was observed a single time. The V gene is TRBV5-1, the J gene TRBJ1-5; TRBD1 is a possible D gene (5 bases). The CDR3 spans 16 residues. V shed 0 bases and J shed 0 bases, with 10 bases lying between them. Germline V gene lookup returns CDR1 SGHRS and CDR2 YFSETQ. The CDR3 region is CASSLGGRDSNQPQHF. The CDR3 DNA reads TGCGCCAGCAGCTTGGGTGGCAGGGATAGCAATCAGCCCCAGCATTTT.

V usage is TRBV4-1 and J usage is TRBJ1-2; tentatively, D is TRBD1 (6 bases). The V end lost 3 bases, the J end lost 3 bases, and 20 bases lay between the germline ends. The V gene's germline CDR1 is MGHRA and CDR2 YSYEKL. This CDR3 spans 17 amino acids. The CDR3 sequence is CASSHPGTSGLYYGYTF. The CDR3 region has the DNA TGCGCCAGCAGCCATCCCGGGACATCGGGCCTTTACTATGGCTACACCTTC.

The CDR3 loop reads CASSRREIYEQYF. Written as DNA, the CDR3 is TGTGCCAGCAGCCGGAGGGAGATCTACGAGCAGTACTTC. This chain uses TRBV5-6 with TRBJ2-7; D might be TRBD2 (6 bases). The CDR3 contains 13 residues. Germline lookup yields CDR1 SGHDT and CDR2 YYEEEE. V was clipped by 4 bases and J by 3 bases, with 11 bases between them. Complete variable domain (other parts from reference TRBV5-6 and TRBJ2-7): DAGVTQSPTHLIKTRGQQVTLRCSPKSGHDTVSWYQQALGQGPQFIFQYYEEEERQRGNFPDRFSGHQFPNYSSELNVNALLLGDSALYLCASSRREIYEQYFGPGTRLTVT.

The V and J genes are TRBV7-2 and TRBJ1-1, with D unclear. The V end lost 2 bases, the J end lost 1 base, and 8 bases lay between the germline ends. Germline loops: CDR1 SGHTA, CDR2 FQGNSA. This CDR3 comprises 14 residues. CDR3 in amino acids: CASSLLNKNTEAFF. CDR3 DNA: TGTGCCAGCAGCTTACTGAACAAGAACACTGAAGCTTTCTTT.

The gene calls are TRBV25-1 and TRBJ2-3, with TRBD2 matching 10 bases. CDR1 and CDR2 from the germline V gene are MGHDK and SYGVNS. The CDR3 length is 16 residues. The junction had 5 bases not matched to a gene; V was cut back by 1 base and J by 4 bases. CDR3 residues: CASSELSSGRSDTQYF. CDR3 sequence (DNA): TGTGCCAGCAGTGAATTGAGTAGCGGGAGGTCAGATACGCAGTATTTT. The full variable domain, in which reference TRBV25-1 and TRBJ2-3 provide the parts outside the CDR3, is EADIYQTPRYLVIGTGKKITLECSQTMGHDKMYWYQQDPGMELHLIHYSYGVNSTEKGDLSSESTVSRIRTEHFPLTLESARPSHTSQYLCASSELSSGRSDTQYFGPGTRLTVL.

This chain connects TRBV10-2 to TRBJ2-7; TRBD1 matches 9 bases. Trimming removed 7 bases from V and 4 bases from J; junction bases left unmatched: 14. CDR1 and CDR2 from the germline V gene are WSHSY and SAAADI. The CDR3 loop spans 16 amino acids. The CDR3 sequence is CASKTGGGGRLYEQYF. The DNA for the CDR3 is TGCGCCAGCAAAACAGGGGGCGGCGGACGCCTTTACGAGCAGTACTTC.

This chain uses TRBV5-1 with TRBJ2-2; 7 bases agree with TRBD1. CDR1 is SGHRS and CDR2 is YFSETQ in the germline V gene. This CDR3 comprises 14 residues. V was clipped by 4 bases and J by 3 bases; unmatched bases: 3. The CDR3 coding sequence is TGCGCCAGCAGCCCCGACAGGGACACCGGGGAGCTGTTTTTT. It specifies CASSPDRDTGELFF.

V usage is TRBV11-2 and J usage is TRBJ2-5; perhaps TRBD1 as D (5 bases). This CDR3 contains 16 residues. V was pared by 4 bases and J by 2 bases, with 17 bases between. Germline CDR1 reads SGHAT; CDR2 reads FQNNGV. The CDR3, as DNA: TGTGCCAGCAGCTCCCCAGGGCGGCCCCGACAAGAGACCCAGTACTTC. This gives the protein CASSSPGRPRQETQYF.